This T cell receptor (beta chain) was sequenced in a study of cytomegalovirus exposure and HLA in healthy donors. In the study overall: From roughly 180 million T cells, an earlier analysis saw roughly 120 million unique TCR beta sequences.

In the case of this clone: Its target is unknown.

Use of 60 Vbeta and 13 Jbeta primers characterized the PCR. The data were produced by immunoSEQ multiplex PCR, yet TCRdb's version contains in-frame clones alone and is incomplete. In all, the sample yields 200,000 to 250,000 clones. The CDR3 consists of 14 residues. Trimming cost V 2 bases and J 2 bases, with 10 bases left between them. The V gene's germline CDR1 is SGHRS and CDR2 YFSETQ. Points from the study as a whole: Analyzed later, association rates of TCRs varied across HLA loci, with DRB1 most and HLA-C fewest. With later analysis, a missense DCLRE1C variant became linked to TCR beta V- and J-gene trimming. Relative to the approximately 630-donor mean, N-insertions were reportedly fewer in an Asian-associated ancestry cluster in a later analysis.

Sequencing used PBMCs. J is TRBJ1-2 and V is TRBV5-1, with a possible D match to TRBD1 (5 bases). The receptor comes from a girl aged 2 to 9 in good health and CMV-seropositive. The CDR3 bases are TGCGCCAGCAGCTTTCCGGACACGAACTATGGCTACACCTTC. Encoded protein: CASSFPDTNYGYTF.